This passage covers 27 T cell receptor beta chains from one sample sequenced in a study of control samples from healthy donors and cancer patients. Repertoires were generated with immunoSEQ multiplex PCR, while TCRdb's copy carries only in-frame clones and drops some. Of fewer than 300,000 clones in the sample, over 75% were seen once. Sequenced sample: PBMCs. The receptors were sampled from a woman aged 55-70 years with lung cancer.

The chain combines TRBV5-4 with TRBJ2-1; no firm D call. Trimming left V 1 base short and J 4 bases short, with 6 bases between. Germline assignment: CDR1 SGHNT and CDR2 YYREEE (reference sequence). This CDR3 spans 13 amino acids. In DNA form, the CDR3 reads TGTGCCAGCAGCTTGTCGGATTACAATGAGCAGTTCTTC. It encodes CASSLSDYNEQFF. Variable domain in full (rest from reference TRBV5-4 and TRBJ2-1): ETGVTQSPTHLIKTRGQQVTLRCSSQSGHNTVSWYQQALGQGPQFIFQYYREEENGRGNFPPRFSGLQFPNYSSELNVNALELDDSALYLCASSLSDYNEQFFGPGTRLTVL.

This clone appeared once. This sequence joins TRBV9 and TRBJ2-3; D unresolved. Trimming took off 2 bases at V and 6 bases at J, with 7 bases between the two ends. The germline gives CDR1 SGDLS, CDR2 YYNGEE. The CDR3 is 12 amino acids. The CDR3 region has the DNA TGTGCCAGCAGCGTGTCGTTGGATACGCAGTATTTT. It translates to CASSVSLDTQYF.

The chain is built from TRBV3-1 (or the pseudogene TRBV3-2) and TRBJ2-2; 9 positions agree with TRBD1. Germline loops: CDR1 LGHDT, CDR2 YNNKEL (reference sequence). The CDR3 length is 16 residues. Unmatched junction bases numbered 7, after V lost 6 bases and J lost 2 bases. DNA of the CDR3: TGTGCCAGCAGTTTCCGGGGACAGGGTAACACCGGGGAGCTGTTTTTT. Protein sequence: CASSFRGQGNTGELFF.

J is TRBJ2-5 and V is TRBV5-6; D tentatively reads TRBD1 or TRBD2 (5 bases each). The V and J ends lost 1 base and 4 bases respectively, with 11 bases between them. Germline loops: CDR1 SGHDT, CDR2 YYEEEE. The CDR3 covers 14 residues. The CDR3 DNA reads as TGTGCCAGCAGCTTGCGGGGACCGGGAGAGACCCAGTACTTC. This codes for CASSLRGPGETQYF.

The gene calls are TRBV28 and TRBJ1-1; 7 nucleotides match TRBD1. The CDR3 is made up of 13 amino acids. Losses at the gene ends were 3 bases for V and 8 bases for J; bases not matched to a gene: 6. Germline V gene data show CDR1 as MDHEN and CDR2 as SYDVKM. The CDR3 bases are TGTGCCAGCAGTTTGGGACAGAGCCTCGAAGCTTTCTTT. Translation gives CASSLGQSLEAFF.

The gene calls are TRBV25-1 and TRBJ2-7; 10 nucleotides align to TRBD1. Germline CDR1 MGHDK, CDR2 SYGVNS. CDR3 length equals 12 residues. V lost 7 bases, J lost 6 bases, and 3 bases stayed unmatched. The CDR3 region is CASKDRGSEQYF. The CDR3 DNA sequence: TGTGCCAGCAAGGACAGGGGGAGCGAGCAGTACTTC.

This clone was observed a single time. V is TRBV11-2 and J is TRBJ2-5; D call uncertain. With 0 bases removed from V and 5 bases from J, the gap between germline ends came to 7 bases. Germline loops: CDR1 SGHAT, CDR2 FQNNGV. The CDR3 runs 13 residues. The CDR3 sequence is CASSLESLETQYF. CDR3 in DNA: TGTGCCAGCAGCTTAGAGTCATTGGAGACCCAGTACTTC.

The sample holds one count of this clone. V usage is TRBV2 and J usage is TRBJ1-1, with unresolved D. Germline V CDR1 and CDR2: SNHLY, FYNNEI. The CDR3 loop spans 13 amino acids. Trimming pared 6 bases from V and 1 base from J, leaving 9 bases between. In DNA, the CDR3 is TGTGCCAGCAGCTACGGGCAGAACACTGAAGCTTTCTTT. Amino acid sequence: CASSYGQNTEAFF.

The chain is built from TRBV6-5 and TRBJ2-7, with a tentative D call TRBD1 (6 bases). The CDR3 runs 13 residues. Per the germline V gene, CDR1 is MNHEY and CDR2 is SVGAGI. V lost 5 bases, J lost 2 bases, and 10 bases lay in between. The CDR3 coding sequence is TGTGCCAGCAGTAATGGACAGCCCTACGAGCAGTACTTC. Translation: CASSNGQPYEQYF.

This chain uses TRBV6-5 with TRBJ1-5, with D possibly being TRBD1 (5 bases). CDR1 is MNHEY and CDR2 is SVGAGI in the germline V gene. The V end was cut by 11 bases, the J end by 0 bases, with 17 bases between. CDR3 size: 15 residues. The CDR3 region is CAGNQGTSSNQPQHF. For the CDR3, the DNA is TGTGCCGGCAATCAAGGGACCTCTAGCAATCAGCCCCAGCATTTT.

The V call is TRBV24-1, the J call TRBJ2-2; either TRBD1 or TRBD2 may fit D (6 bases each). Germline V gene sequence: CDR1 KGHDR, CDR2 SFDVKD. Trimming pared 4 bases from V and 0 bases from J, leaving 17 bases between. The CDR3 has 18 residues. The CDR3 region is CATSDPPWGATNTGELFF. As DNA, the CDR3 is TGTGCCACCAGTGACCCCCCCTGGGGGGCCACGAACACCGGGGAGCTGTTTTTT.

This chain connects TRBV11-2 to TRBJ1-2; no clear D gene. The CDR3 is 15 amino acids. Germline V CDR1 and CDR2: SGHAT, FQNNGV. Trimming removed 4 bases at V and 4 bases at J, with 16 bases between. CDR3 in amino acids: CASSSRTDSLYGYTF. The CDR3 coding sequence is TGTGCCAGCAGCTCTCGGACTGACTCCCTCTATGGCTACACCTTC. The full variable domain, rest sourced from reference TRBV11-2 and TRBJ1-2, is EAGVAQSPRYKIIEKRQSVAFWCNPISGHATLYWYQQILGQGPKLLIQFQNNGVVDDSQLPKDRFSAERLKGVDSTLKIQPAKLEDSAVYLCASSSRTDSLYGYTFGSGTRLTVV.

As regards this clone: The same CDR3 arises from other DNA sequences in this sample as well. This rearrangement joins TRBV2 to TRBJ2-7; no clear D gene. V shed 8 bases and J shed 3 bases, with 5 bases lying between them. The CDR3 is made up of 10 amino acids. The germline CDR1 and CDR2 sequences are SNHLY and FYNNEI. The CDR3 nucleotides are TGTGCCAGCGGAGACTACGAGCAGTACTTC. Translated, it gives CASGDYEQYF.

This chain links TRBV6-2 or TRBV6-3 with TRBJ2-1; 11 nucleotides match TRBD2. This CDR3 has 17 residues. After removal of 5 bases from V and 9 bases from J, the junction contained 15 bases not matched to a gene. Germline assignment: CDR1 MNHEY and CDR2 SVGEGT. This CDR3 reads CASSLHIAGGPGSEQFF. The DNA of the CDR3 is TGTGCCAGCAGTCTCCACATAGCGGGAGGGCCGGGGAGTGAGCAGTTCTTC.

V is TRBV6-5 and J is TRBJ1-2; D possibly corresponds to TRBD1 (6 bases). The V gene lost 5 bases and the J gene lost 5 bases, with 12 bases spanning the gap. This CDR3 has 13 residues. Germline-derived CDR1 and CDR2 are MNHEY and SVGAGI. The CDR3 spells CASSPQTGYGYTF. CDR3 DNA sequence: TGTGCCAGCAGTCCACAAACAGGGTATGGCTACACCTTC.

The chain links TRBV29-1 to TRBJ2-1; D may be TRBD2 (6 bases). Looked up from germline, CDR1 is SQVTM and CDR2 is ANQGSEA. Between the trimmed V and J ends, which lost 7 bases and 6 bases, there was a span of 13 bases. The CDR3 is made up of 12 amino acids. The CDR3 reads CSAGDWGNEQFF. CDR3 nucleotide sequence: TGCAGCGCGGGAGACTGGGGCAATGAGCAGTTCTTC.

The rearrangement links TRBV24-1 to TRBJ1-1; 9 bases are a match to TRBD1. J lost 5 bases, V lost 5 bases, and 11 bases had no gene match. This CDR3 contains 16 residues. In germline, CDR1 is KGHDR, CDR2 SFDVKD. The CDR3 DNA is TGTGCCACCAGTGTCCCCCCGGGACAGGGAAGAACTGAAGCTTTCTTT. Protein sequence: CATSVPPGQGRTEAFF.

The chain couples TRBV7-8 to TRBJ1-4; TRBD1 matches 7 bases. This CDR3 is 15 amino acids long. CDR1 and CDR2 from the germline V gene are SGHVS and FQNEAQ. V was pared by 2 bases and J by 8 bases, with 8 bases of the junction left unmatched. This CDR3 is CASSLFRGLEEKLFF. CDR3 coding DNA: TGTGCCAGCAGCTTATTCAGGGGGTTAGAGGAAAAACTGTTTTTT.

The rearrangement uses TRBV2 and TRBJ1-5; TRBD1 aligns across 9 bases. V was pared by 6 bases and J by 11 bases, with 11 bases of the junction left unmatched. The CDR3 consists of 14 residues. In germline, CDR1 is SNHLY, CDR2 FYNNEI. The CDR3 nucleotides read TGTGCCAGCAGATCGGACAGGGGAGGATCGACCCAGCATTTT. Translated, it gives CASRSDRGGSTQHF.

The chain employs TRBV6-5 and TRBJ1-2; 7 bases agree with TRBD1. V shed 8 bases, J shed 3 bases, and the junction held 6 bases outside the gene matches. CDR1 MNHEY and CDR2 SVGAGI come from the germline V gene. The CDR3 length is 13 residues. The CDR3: CASEVGQDYGYTF. CDR3 nucleotides: TGTGCCAGCGAAGTAGGACAGGACTATGGCTACACCTTC.

The CDR3 region is CASGGAGTSGRGEQFF. CDR3 nucleotides: TGTGCCAGCGGGGGAGCAGGGACTAGCGGGAGAGGTGAGCAGTTCTTC. This chain uses TRBV9 with TRBJ2-1, with 14 nucleotides matching TRBD2. The V and J ends lost 7 bases and 9 bases, in that order; junction bases with no gene match: 12. Germline CDR1 SGDLS, CDR2 YYNGEE. The CDR3 sequence is 16 residues long.

This rearrangement joins TRBV6-5 to TRBJ1-2; a weak D match, TRBD1 (6 bases). V was clipped by 2 bases and J by 4 bases, with 11 bases between them. Germline loops: CDR1 MNHEY, CDR2 SVGAGI. The CDR3 totals 14 residues. In DNA form, the CDR3 reads TGTGCCAGCAGTTACGGTGGACAGCCCTATGGCTACACCTTC. It yields the protein CASSYGGQPYGYTF.

V gene TRBV5-4 combines with J gene TRBJ1-1; unclear D gene. This CDR3 contains 13 residues. Looked up from germline, CDR1 is SGHNT and CDR2 is YYREEE (reference sequence). Trimming pared 1 base from V and 5 bases from J, leaving 9 bases between. CDR3 region: CASSLIGETEAFF. The DNA for the CDR3 is TGTGCCAGCAGCTTGATCGGTGAGACTGAAGCTTTCTTT.

This chain links TRBV7-9 with TRBJ1-1; D unclear. This CDR3 spans 15 amino acids. Trimming took off 1 base at V and 2 bases at J, with 11 bases between the two ends. CDR1 and CDR2 (germline): SEHNR, FQNEAQ (reference sequence). The CDR3 loop is CASSLVETPNTEAFF. The CDR3 DNA sequence: TGTGCCAGCAGCTTAGTAGAGACACCTAACACTGAAGCTTTCTTT.

The chain carries TRBV12-3 or TRBV12-4 and TRBJ1-5; D is perhaps TRBD1 (5 bases). There are 13 residues in the CDR3. The V gene lost 11 bases and the J gene lost 6 bases, with 17 bases spanning the gap. DNA of the CDR3: TGTGCCTCGGCGCCAGGGTTGGGTCAGCCCCAGCATTTT. This encodes CASAPGLGQPQHF.

The rearrangement joins TRBV11-1 to TRBJ2-6; TRBD1 aligns across 8 bases. The CDR3 contains 13 residues. The germline gives CDR1 SGHAT, CDR2 FQDESV (reference sequence). The V gene end was trimmed by 5 bases and the J gene end by 15 bases; junction bases not matched to a gene: 9. CDR3 region: CASSPGTGSRLTF. CDR3 sequence (DNA): TGTGCCAGCAGCCCGGGGACAGGATCGCGCCTGACTTTC.

The chain carries TRBV10-3 and TRBJ2-7; D perhaps matches TRBD1 (5 bases). This CDR3 is 15 amino acids long. Trimming took off 3 bases at V and 2 bases at J, with 14 bases between the two ends. Germline values: CDR1 ENHRY, CDR2 SYGVKD. The CDR3 loop reads CAISDPQTGPYEQYF. The CDR3 nucleotides read TGTGCCATCAGTGATCCGCAAACAGGACCCTACGAGCAGTACTTC.